Below are 30 T cell receptor beta chains sequenced from a single sample in a study of blood T cell repertoires in COVID-19. Sequencing was performed with immunoSEQ multiplex PCR; in TCRdb, only in-frame clones are kept and a portion is missing. The sample lists roughly 210,000 clones, around 86% occurring once. Specimen: PBMCs or T cells enriched from blood (not recorded which). These receptors all come from a young man in a cohort exposed to, infected with or recovered from COVID-19 (not recorded which).

The chain has TRBV28 and TRBJ2-7, with 7 positions matching TRBD2. The CDR3 spans 14 residues. Germline lookup yields CDR1 MDHEN and CDR2 SYDVKM. Losses at the gene ends were 2 bases for V and 5 bases for J; bases not matched to a gene: 6. CDR3 residues: CASSLRRERHEQYF. CDR3 bases: TGTGCCAGCAGTTTACGGCGGGAGAGGCACGAGCAGTACTTC.

The V gene is TRBV4-1, the J gene TRBJ2-7; 7 nucleotides match TRBD2. There are 17 residues in the CDR3. Trimming removed 0 bases from V and 0 bases from J; junction bases left unmatched: 8. CDR1 is MGHRA, CDR2 YSYEKL, per germline. CDR3 sequence: CASSQDRSGRASYEQYF. The CDR3 DNA sequence: TGCGCCAGCAGCCAAGATAGGTCGGGGAGGGCCTCCTACGAGCAGTACTTC.

The rearrangement joins TRBV5-8 to TRBJ2-5; 14 bases line up with TRBD2. Germline V gene sequence: CDR1 SGHTS, CDR2 YDEGEE. The V segment lost 3 bases and the J segment 5 bases; nucleotides outside the gene matches: 6. This CDR3 region has 16 residues. The CDR3 reads CASSYRLAGGPETQYF. The CDR3 DNA sequence: TGTGCCAGCAGCTACCGACTAGCGGGAGGGCCGGAGACCCAGTACTTC.

This chain uses TRBV10-3 with TRBJ1-4; no clear D gene. Germline values: CDR1 ENHRY, CDR2 SYGVKD. This CDR3 is built from 15 residues. Trimming cost V 3 bases and J 0 bases, with 8 bases left between them. The CDR3 sequence: CAISDRGATNEKLFF. The CDR3 nucleotides read TGTGCCATCAGTGATCGGGGTGCAACTAATGAAAAACTGTTTTTT.

CDR3 nucleotides: TGTGCCAGTAGTATGGGAGAAGGGAGGACTGAAGCTTTCTTT. It codes for CASSMGEGRTEAFF. The chain couples TRBV19 to TRBJ1-1; D unclear. There are 14 residues in the CDR3. Germline assignment: CDR1 LNHDA and CDR2 SQIVND (reference sequence). V gave up 3 bases and J gave up 5 bases, with 13 bases separating them.

This chain uses TRBV27 with TRBJ2-2; D gene ambiguous. From germline, CDR1 is MNHEY and CDR2 SMNVEV (reference sequence). This CDR3 has 16 amino acids. The V end lost 9 bases, the J end lost 1 base, and 18 bases lay between the germline ends. CDR3 region: CARLYPRSVNTGELFF. The CDR3 DNA follows: TGTGCCAGGCTGTACCCACGGAGTGTGAACACCGGGGAGCTGTTTTTT.

The chain is built from TRBV3-1 (or the pseudogene TRBV3-2) and TRBJ1-2, with D tentatively TRBD1 (5 bases). Trimming removed 2 bases from V and 2 bases from J, with 12 bases in between. CDR3 length: 15 residues. Germline V gene data show CDR1 as LGHDT and CDR2 as YNNKEL (reference sequence). Here the CDR3 reads CASSQRTPINYGYTF. The CDR3 DNA reads TGTGCCAGCAGCCAAAGGACACCAATCAACTATGGCTACACCTTC.

The chain employs TRBV7-2 and TRBJ1-3; 9 bases are shared with TRBD1. Germline assignment: CDR1 SGHTA and CDR2 FQGNSA. The junction had 7 bases not matched to a gene; V was cut back by 6 bases and J by 4 bases. CDR3 length equals 15 residues. Here the CDR3 reads CASRDTGGSGNTIYF. Written as DNA, the CDR3 is TGTGCCAGCAGAGACACAGGGGGCTCGGGAAACACCATATATTTT.

V is TRBV28 and J is TRBJ1-2, with D hard to call. Germline CDR1 reads MDHEN; CDR2 reads SYDVKM. The CDR3 loop spans 14 amino acids. V lost 6 bases and J lost 2, with 13 bases in between. The CDR3 DNA is TGTGCCAGCAGCCGAGACCAGGCGAACTATGGCTACACCTTC. Its protein is CASSRDQANYGYTF.

CDR3 residues: CASSLSRDYNEQFF. In DNA, the CDR3 is TGCGCCAGCAGCTTGTCGCGGGACTACAATGAGCAGTTCTTC. This chain links TRBV5-1 with TRBJ2-1; D might be TRBD2 (6 bases). V was clipped by 1 base and J by 3 bases, with 8 bases between them. There are 14 residues in the CDR3. CDR1 SGHRS and CDR2 YFSETQ come from the germline V gene.

On this clone itself: An end of the junction differs from the germline gene, which may be a read error. This rearrangement joins TRBV7-7 to TRBJ2-5; D possibly corresponds to TRBD2 (5 bases). From germline, CDR1 is SSHAT and CDR2 FNYEAQ (reference sequence). The CDR3 sequence is 15 residues long. In DNA form, the CDR3 reads TGTGCTAGCAGCTCCAAACCGGGGTTTCGAGAGACCCAGTACTTC. Protein sequence: CASSSKPGFRETQYF.

CDR3 bases: TGCGCCAGCAGCGAGGGCCTAAGGTCTGGGGCCAACGTCCTGACTTTC. The encoded protein is CASSEGLRSGANVLTF. V and J are TRBV5-1 and TRBJ2-6; possibly TRBD2 for D (5 bases). CDR1 SGHRS and CDR2 YFSETQ come from the germline V gene. V lost 4 bases and J lost 1, with 12 bases in between. This CDR3 comprises 16 residues.

This chain joins TRBV27 and TRBJ2-1; D ambiguous. Germline-derived CDR1 and CDR2 are MNHEY and SMNVEV (reference sequence). V lost 6 bases, J lost 8 bases, and 23 bases lay in between. The CDR3 length is 16 residues. The CDR3 spells CASSPKPISPADEQFF. Here the CDR3 DNA reads TGTGCCAGCAGCCCCAAGCCCATTAGTCCGGCGGATGAGCAGTTCTTC.

This clone was seen once. This rearrangement joins TRBV5-4 to TRBJ1-3; D might be TRBD1 (5 bases). V gave up 7 bases and J gave up 2 bases, with 13 bases separating them. Germline V lookup: CDR1 SGHNT, CDR2 YYREEE (reference sequence). The CDR3 totals 14 residues. The CDR3, as DNA: TGTGCCAGCTCTGCCCGGGGGGCTGGAAACACCATATATTTT. Translation: CASSARGAGNTIYF.

The gene calls are TRBV28 and TRBJ2-2, with D tentatively TRBD2 (6 bases). Trimming took 3 bases from V and 1 from J, leaving 9 bases between them. CDR1 is MDHEN and CDR2 is SYDVKM in the germline V gene. This CDR3 is built from 15 residues. CDR3 sequence reads: CASSFGGKNTGELFF. Here the CDR3 DNA reads TGTGCCAGCAGTTTTGGGGGGAAGAACACCGGGGAGCTGTTTTTT.

The CDR3, as DNA: TGTGCCAGCTCACCAAGGATGACAGGGGTTCATGAAGATACGCAGTATTTT. Protein: CASSPRMTGVHEDTQYF. V usage is TRBV18 and J usage is TRBJ2-3, with 8 positions matching TRBD1. Germline lookup yields CDR1 KGHSH and CDR2 LQKENI. The CDR3 is 17 residues long. V lost 2 bases to trimming and J lost 5 bases; unmatched junction nucleotides: 12.

The chain links TRBV7-2 to TRBJ1-1; 8 nucleotides match TRBD1. Germline V lookup: CDR1 SGHTA, CDR2 FQGNSA. This CDR3 is built from 15 residues. V dropped 7 bases and J dropped 5; count of bases not matched to a gene: 12. As DNA, the CDR3 is TGTGCCAGCATCCAACTTGGACAGGGCGGGACTGAAGCTTTCTTT. Its translation: CASIQLGQGGTEAFF.

The chain couples TRBV9 to TRBJ2-3; 7 bases map to TRBD2. Trimming took 0 bases from V and 1 from J; bases not matched to a gene: 14. CDR3 size: 19 residues. CDR1 is SGDLS, CDR2 YYNGEE, per germline. CDR3 nucleotide sequence: TGTGCCAGCAGCGTAGCGGGAGGCTTTGGCTCGTCTGGCACAGATACGCAGTATTTT. Translation gives CASSVAGGFGSSGTDTQYF.

The gene calls are TRBV27 and TRBJ1-5; no firm D call. This CDR3 spans 14 amino acids. V lost 2 bases to trimming and J lost 3 bases, with 8 bases between them. Germline V gene data show CDR1 as MNHEY and CDR2 as SMNVEV (reference sequence). The CDR3 protein is CASSLPGINQPQHF. The DNA for the CDR3 is TGTGCCAGCAGTTTACCGGGAATCAATCAGCCCCAGCATTTT.

J is TRBJ1-1 and V is TRBV5-1; D might be TRBD1 (6 bases). V was pared by 1 base and J by 7 bases, with 17 bases between. CDR3 length equals 15 residues. CDR1 and CDR2 from the germline V gene are SGHRS and YFSETQ. The CDR3 region is CASSLPGGEIGEAFF. Here the CDR3 DNA reads TGCGCCAGCAGCTTGCCGGGGGGCGAAATAGGTGAAGCTTTCTTT.

V usage is TRBV5-1 and J usage is TRBJ2-1; TRBD2 aligns across 8 bases. CDR3 length: 14 amino acids. V lost 7 bases to trimming and J lost 2 bases; unmatched junction nucleotides: 5. Germline V gene data show CDR1 as SGHRS and CDR2 as YFSETQ. CDR3 residues: CASGTSGPYNEQFF. The CDR3 bases are TGCGCCAGCGGAACTAGCGGACCCTACAATGAGCAGTTCTTC. Full variable domain (outside the CDR3, taken from reference TRBV5-1 and TRBJ2-1): KAGVTQTPRYLIKTRGQQVTLSCSPISGHRSVSWYQQTPGQGLQFLFEYFSETQRNKGNFPGRFSGRQFSNSRSEMNVSTLELGDSALYLCASGTSGPYNEQFFGPGTRLTVL.

The chain is built from TRBV7-9 and TRBJ2-7, with a tentative D call TRBD1 (5 bases). The CDR3 extends over 12 amino acids. Germline V gene sequence: CDR1 SEHNR, CDR2 FQNEAQ (reference sequence). The V and J ends lost 5 bases and 2 bases respectively, with 7 bases between them. CDR3 bases: TGTGCCAGCAGCGCAGGGACCTACGAGCAGTACTTC. Protein product: CASSAGTYEQYF.

This clone rates as medium-sized. The V and J genes are TRBV5-4 and TRBJ1-2; D might be TRBD1 (6 bases). Trimming pared 3 bases from V and 7 bases from J, leaving 22 bases between. The germline gives CDR1 SGHNT, CDR2 YYREEE (reference sequence). The CDR3 has 16 amino acids. CDR3 sequence (DNA): TGTGCCAGCAGCTCCGAAGGGGCTCAAGGGGGTCTTGGCTACACCTTC. Translated: CASSSEGAQGGLGYTF.

This rearrangement joins TRBV10-3 to TRBJ2-7, with 8 bases aligning to TRBD2. The CDR3 loop spans 14 amino acids. Trimming cost V 7 bases and J 1 base; bases outside gene matches: 6. Germline values: CDR1 ENHRY, CDR2 SYGVKD. The CDR3 loop is CAIMTAGGSYEQYF. As DNA, the CDR3 is TGTGCCATCATGACGGCGGGGGGATCCTACGAGCAGTACTTC.

The rearrangement links TRBV5-8 to TRBJ2-7; perhaps TRBD1 as D (7 bases). Germline V lookup: CDR1 SGHTS, CDR2 YDEGEE. Trimming removed 4 bases from V and 3 bases from J, with 11 bases in between. The CDR3 loop spans 13 amino acids. The CDR3 coding sequence is TGTGCCAGCAGCGTCAGGGGGGACTACGAGCAGTACTTC. Residues: CASSVRGDYEQYF.

Points on this clone: One junction end disagrees with the germline gene, perhaps due to a read error. The chain combines TRBV10-1 with TRBJ2-5; perhaps TRBD1 as D (5 bases). The CDR3 extends over 15 amino acids. The germline gives CDR1 WNHNN, CDR2 SYGVQD (reference sequence). CDR3 sequence (DNA): TGCGCCAGTAGTGTGGACACCAACCTGCAAGAGACCCAGTACTTC. This codes for CASSVDTNLQETQYF.

The chain carries TRBV9 and TRBJ1-4; 7 bases align to TRBD1. This CDR3 spans 15 amino acids. Germline V gene data show CDR1 as SGDLS and CDR2 as YYNGEE. The ends lost 3 bases at V and 8 bases at J; junction bases unmatched: 10. The CDR3 DNA reads as TGTGCCAGCAGCGCTACAGGGGATGCACGAGAAAAACTGTTTTTT. It yields the protein CASSATGDAREKLFF.

The chain combines TRBV4-3 with TRBJ1-1, with D tentatively TRBD1 (6 bases). Germline-derived CDR1 and CDR2 are LGHNA and YSLEER. This CDR3 has 14 residues. V shed 1 base and J shed 5 bases, with 11 bases lying between them. The CDR3 here is CASSQAQGGTEAFF. CDR3 nucleotides: TGCGCCAGCAGCCAAGCACAGGGTGGGACTGAAGCTTTCTTT.

This chain uses TRBV2 with TRBJ1-6; tentatively, D is TRBD1 (6 bases). V lost 5 bases and J lost 8, with 13 bases in between. This CDR3 spans 14 amino acids. Germline values: CDR1 SNHLY, CDR2 FYNNEI. In DNA form, the CDR3 reads TGTGCCAGCAGTACAGGGAGATTGGATTCACCCCTCCACTTT. Its translation is CASSTGRLDSPLHF. Combining the CDR3 with reference TRBV2 and TRBJ1-6 gives the whole variable domain EPEVTQTPSHQVTQMGQEVILRCVPISNHLYFYWYRQILGQKVEFLVSFYNNEISEKSEIFDDQFSVERPDGSNFTLKIRSTKLEDSAMYFCASSTGRLDSPLHFGNGTRLTVT.

The rearrangement joins TRBV19 to TRBJ1-6, with D unclear. V gave up 9 bases and J gave up 0 bases, with 15 bases separating them. Germline assignment: CDR1 LNHDA and CDR2 SQIVND (reference sequence). The CDR3 is made up of 16 amino acids. The CDR3 nucleotides read TGTGCCAGCTCCACTCGACACAACTCCTATAATTCACCCCTCCACTTT. This translates into CASSTRHNSYNSPLHF.